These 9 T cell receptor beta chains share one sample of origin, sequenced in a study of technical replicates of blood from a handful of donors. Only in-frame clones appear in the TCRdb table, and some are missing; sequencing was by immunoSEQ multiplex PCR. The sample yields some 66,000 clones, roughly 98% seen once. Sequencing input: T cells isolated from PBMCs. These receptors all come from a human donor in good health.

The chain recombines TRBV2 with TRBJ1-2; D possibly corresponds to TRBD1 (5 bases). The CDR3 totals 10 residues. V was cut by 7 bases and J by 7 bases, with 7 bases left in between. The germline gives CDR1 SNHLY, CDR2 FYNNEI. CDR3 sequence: CASNGGGYTF. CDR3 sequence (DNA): TGTGCCAGCAACGGGGGTGGCTACACCTTC.

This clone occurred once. CDR3 sequence: CASSPKTTFTTSRGKQETQYF. The CDR3 DNA is TGTGCCAGCAGCCCCAAAACAACCTTTACGACTAGCAGGGGAAAACAAGAGACCCAGTACTTC. The chain combines TRBV14 with TRBJ2-5; perhaps TRBD2 as D (7 bases). The CDR3 is 21 residues long. V lost 4 bases to trimming and J lost 2 bases, with 32 bases between them. Germline V gene lookup returns CDR1 SGHDN and CDR2 FVKESK.

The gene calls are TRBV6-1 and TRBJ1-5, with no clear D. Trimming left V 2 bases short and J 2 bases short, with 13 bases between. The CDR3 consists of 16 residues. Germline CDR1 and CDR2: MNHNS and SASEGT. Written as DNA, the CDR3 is TGTGCCAGCAGTGAATACGGTCTTTCGGGCAATCAGCCCCAGCATTTT. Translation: CASSEYGLSGNQPQHF.

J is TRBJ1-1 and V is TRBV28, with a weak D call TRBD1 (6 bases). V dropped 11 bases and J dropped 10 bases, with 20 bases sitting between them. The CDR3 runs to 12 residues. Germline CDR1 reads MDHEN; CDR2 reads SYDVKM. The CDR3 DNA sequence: TGTGCCGGAAGCATCGGGACAAAGAGAGCTTTCTTT. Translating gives CAGSIGTKRAFF. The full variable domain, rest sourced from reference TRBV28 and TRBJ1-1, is DVKVTQSSRYLVKRTGEKVFLECVQDMDHENMFWYRQDPGLGLRLIYFSYDVKMKEKGDIPEGYSVSREKKERFSLILESASTNQTSMYLCAGSIGTKRAFFGQGTRLTVV.

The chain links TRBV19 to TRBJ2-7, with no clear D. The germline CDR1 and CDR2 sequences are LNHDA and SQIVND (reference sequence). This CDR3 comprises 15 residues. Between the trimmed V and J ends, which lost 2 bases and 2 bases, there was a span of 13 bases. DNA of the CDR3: TGTGCCAGTAGTATAAAAGGCGGTAGGACCTACGAGCAGTACTTC. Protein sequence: CASSIKGGRTYEQYF.

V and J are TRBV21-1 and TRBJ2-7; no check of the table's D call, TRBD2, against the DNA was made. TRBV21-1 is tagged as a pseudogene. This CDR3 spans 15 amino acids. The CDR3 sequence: CASSKVGFSSYEQYF. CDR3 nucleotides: TGTGCCAGCAGCAAAGTCGGTTTTAGCTCCTACGAGCAGTACTTC.

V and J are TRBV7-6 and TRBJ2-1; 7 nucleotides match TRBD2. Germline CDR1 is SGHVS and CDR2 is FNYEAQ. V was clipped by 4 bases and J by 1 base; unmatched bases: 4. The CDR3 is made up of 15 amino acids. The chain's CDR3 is CASSSQRGSYNEQFF. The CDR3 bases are TGTGCCAGCAGCTCCCAGCGGGGTTCCTACAATGAGCAGTTCTTC.

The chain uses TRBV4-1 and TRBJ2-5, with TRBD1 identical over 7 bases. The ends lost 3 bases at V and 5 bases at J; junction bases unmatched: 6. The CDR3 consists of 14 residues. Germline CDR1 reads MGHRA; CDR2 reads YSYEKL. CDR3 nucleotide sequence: TGCGCCAGCAGCCAGGGACAGAGAGGCGAGACCCAGTACTTC. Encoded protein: CASSQGQRGETQYF.

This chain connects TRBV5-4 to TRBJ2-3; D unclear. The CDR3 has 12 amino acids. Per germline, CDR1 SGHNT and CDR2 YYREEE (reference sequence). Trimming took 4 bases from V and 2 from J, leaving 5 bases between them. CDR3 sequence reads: CASSTTTDTQYF. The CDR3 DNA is TGTGCCAGCAGCACAACCACAGATACGCAGTATTTT.